The rows below give T cell receptor beta chains drawn from one sample of a study of shared clonotypes between healthy human individuals. Data came from immunoSEQ multiplex PCR; TCRdb stores just in-frame clones and leaves some out. The table records about 1,900,000 clones, approximately 94% of them present only once. Sample: naive CD8+ T cells sorted from blood. Receptor source: a young man in good health. Each CDR3 is given with its conserved first and last residue. A D gene is named only where the DNA matches it firmly. Only part of the rows carry a size: once, few, many, or a class if the clone is expanded.

clone size | J gene | V gene | CDR3 length | D gene | CDR3 DNA | CDR3 protein
- | TRBJ2-5 | TRBV7-3 | 16 | TRBD2 | TGTGCCAGCAGCTTAACTAGCGGGGGGCCCCCCGAGACCCAGTACTTC | CASSLTSGGPPETQYF
once | TRBJ2-3 | TRBV9 | 12 | - | TGTGCCAGCAGCGTAGCTGCAGATACGCAGTATTTT | CASSVAADTQYF
- | TRBJ1-6 | TRBV4-1 | 19 | TRBD1 | TGCGCCAGCAGCCAAGATCCGGGACAGGGGGACGCCTATAATTCACCCCTCCACTTT | CASSQDPGQGDAYNSPLHF
once | TRBJ2-3 | TRBV4-2 | 13 | - | TGTGCCAGCAGCCAAGTGTTTACAGATACGCAGTATTTT | CASSQVFTDTQYF
- | TRBJ2-7 | TRBV5-1 | 15 | TRBD1 | TGCGCCAGCAGCTCAACCGGGACAGGGGAGTACGAGCAGTACTTC | CASSSTGTGEYEQYF
- | TRBJ1-1 | TRBV5-1 | 15 | - | TGCGCCAGCAGCTTGGGTCCGGGGTTGGGCACTGAAGCTTTCTTT | CASSLGPGLGTEAFF
- | TRBJ2-7 | TRBV5-4 | 14 | - | TGTGCCAGCAGCTTGTGGGGGGTCTCCTACGAGCAGTACTTC | CASSLWGVSYEQYF
- | TRBJ2-1 | TRBV6-1 | 13 | - | TGTGCCAGCAGTGAACTGCCATACATGGAGCAGTTCTTC | CASSELPYMEQFF
once | TRBJ2-3 | TRBV7-8 | 17 | TRBD2 | TGTGCCAGCAGCTTGGGACTAGCGGGGGGGCCAGGCGATACGCAGTATTTT | CASSLGLAGGPGDTQYF
- | TRBJ2-7 | TRBV2 | 14 | TRBD1 | TGTGCCAGCAGATCACGGGACAGTCCCTACGAGCAGTACTTC | CASRSRDSPYEQYF
- | TRBJ1-2 | TRBV7-9 | 15 | TRBD1 | TGTGCCAGCAGCGGGGGACAGGGGGCGTGGAATGGCTACACCTTC | CASSGGQGAWNGYTF